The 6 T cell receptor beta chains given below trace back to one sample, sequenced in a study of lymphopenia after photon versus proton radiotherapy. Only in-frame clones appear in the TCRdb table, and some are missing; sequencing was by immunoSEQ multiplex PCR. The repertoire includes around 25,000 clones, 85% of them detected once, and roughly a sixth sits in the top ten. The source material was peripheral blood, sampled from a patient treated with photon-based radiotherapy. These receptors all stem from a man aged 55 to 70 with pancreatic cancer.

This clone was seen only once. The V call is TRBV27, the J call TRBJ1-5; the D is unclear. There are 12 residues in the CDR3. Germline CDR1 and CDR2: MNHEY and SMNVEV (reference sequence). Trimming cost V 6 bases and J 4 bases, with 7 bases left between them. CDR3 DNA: TGTGCCAGCAGACGGAGAAATCAGCCCCAGCATTTT. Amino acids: CASRRRNQPQHF.

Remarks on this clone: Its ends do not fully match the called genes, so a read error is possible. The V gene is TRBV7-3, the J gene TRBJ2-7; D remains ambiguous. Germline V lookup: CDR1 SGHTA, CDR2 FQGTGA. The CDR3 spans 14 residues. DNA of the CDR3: TGTGCCAGTAGCTTAGGCCCCGGAACACCCGAGCAGTACTTC. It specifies CASSLGPGTPEQYF.

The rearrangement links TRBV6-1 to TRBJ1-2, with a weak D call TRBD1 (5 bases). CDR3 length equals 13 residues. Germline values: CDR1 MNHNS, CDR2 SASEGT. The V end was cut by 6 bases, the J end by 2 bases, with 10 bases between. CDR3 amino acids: CASRPRDNYGYTF. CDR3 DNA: TGTGCCAGCAGGCCACGGGACAACTATGGCTACACCTTC.

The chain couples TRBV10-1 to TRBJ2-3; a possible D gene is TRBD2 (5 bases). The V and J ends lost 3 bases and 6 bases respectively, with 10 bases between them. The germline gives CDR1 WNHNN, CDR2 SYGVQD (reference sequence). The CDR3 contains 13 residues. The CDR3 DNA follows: TGCGCCAGCAGTGACGGGATCTACGATACGCAGTATTTT. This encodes CASSDGIYDTQYF.

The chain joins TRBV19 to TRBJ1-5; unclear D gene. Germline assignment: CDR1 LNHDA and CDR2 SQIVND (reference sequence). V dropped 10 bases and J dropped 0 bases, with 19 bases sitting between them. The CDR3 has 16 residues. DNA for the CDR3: TGTGCCACAGAAGGGAATGAGAGAAATAGCAATCAGCCCCAGCATTTT. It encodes CATEGNERNSNQPQHF.

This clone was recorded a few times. The CDR3 DNA follows: TGTGCCAGCAGTTCCGCCACCTTCCGGACAGGGAGACACTATGGCTACACCTTC. Amino acid sequence: CASSSATFRTGRHYGYTF. The chain couples TRBV27 to TRBJ1-2, with 8 positions matching TRBD1. CDR1 is MNHEY, CDR2 SMNVEV, per germline (reference sequence). The length of the CDR3 is 18 residues. J was trimmed by 3 bases and V by 4 bases; bases with no gene match: 16.